This T cell receptor beta chain was documented in a study of blood T cell repertoires in COVID-19. Some clones are missing from TCRdb's copy, which holds only in-frame ones; the method was immunoSEQ multiplex PCR. In the table there are 80,000 to 100,000 clones, under 90% of which are singletons. Germline CDR1 reads MRHNA; CDR2 reads SNTAGT. The junction had 7 bases not matched to a gene; V was cut back by 10 bases and J by 6 bases. The CDR3 consists of 13 residues. Source material: peripheral blood. This TCR derives from a human donor with active COVID-19. The donor label of this sample is uncertain. V is TRBV6-4 and J is TRBJ2-3; TRBD1 matches 10 bases. The CDR3, as DNA: TGTGCCACCCCGGGACAGGGGATGGATACGCAGTATTTT. Translation: CATPGQGMDTQYF.